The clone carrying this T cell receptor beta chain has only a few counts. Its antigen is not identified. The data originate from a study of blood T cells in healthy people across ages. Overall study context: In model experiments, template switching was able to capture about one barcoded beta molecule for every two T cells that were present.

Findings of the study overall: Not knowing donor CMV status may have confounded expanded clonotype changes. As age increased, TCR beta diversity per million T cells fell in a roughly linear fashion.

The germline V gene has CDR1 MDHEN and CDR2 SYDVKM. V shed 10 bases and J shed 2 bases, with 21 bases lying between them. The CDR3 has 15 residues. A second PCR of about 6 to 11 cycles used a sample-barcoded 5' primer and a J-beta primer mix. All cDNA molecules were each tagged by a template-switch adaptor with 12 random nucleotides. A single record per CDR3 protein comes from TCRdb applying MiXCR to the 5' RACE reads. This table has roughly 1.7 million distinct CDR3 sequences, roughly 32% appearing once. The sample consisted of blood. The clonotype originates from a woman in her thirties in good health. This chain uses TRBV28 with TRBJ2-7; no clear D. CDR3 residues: CATHTPTPSTYEQYF. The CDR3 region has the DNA TGTGCCACCCACACCCCGACTCCCTCCACCTACGAGCAGTACTTC.